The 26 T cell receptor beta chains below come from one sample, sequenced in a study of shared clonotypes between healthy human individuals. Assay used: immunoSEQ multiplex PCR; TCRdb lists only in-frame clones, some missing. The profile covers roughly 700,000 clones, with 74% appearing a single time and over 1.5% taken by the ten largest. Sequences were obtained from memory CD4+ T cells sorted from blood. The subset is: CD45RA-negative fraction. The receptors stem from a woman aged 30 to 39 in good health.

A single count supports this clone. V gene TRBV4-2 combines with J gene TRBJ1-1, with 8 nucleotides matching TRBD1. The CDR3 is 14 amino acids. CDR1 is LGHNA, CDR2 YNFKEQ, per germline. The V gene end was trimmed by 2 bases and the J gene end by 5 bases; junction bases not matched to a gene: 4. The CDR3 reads CASSQTDRATEAFF. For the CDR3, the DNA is TGTGCCAGCAGCCAAACGGACAGGGCGACTGAAGCTTTCTTT.

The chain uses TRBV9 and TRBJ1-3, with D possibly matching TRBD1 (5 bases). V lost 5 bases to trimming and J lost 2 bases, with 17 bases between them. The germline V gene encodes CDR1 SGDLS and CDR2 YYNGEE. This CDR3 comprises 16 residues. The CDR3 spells CASSPDTGAPGNTIYF. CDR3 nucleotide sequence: TGTGCCAGCAGTCCAGACACAGGAGCCCCTGGAAACACCATATATTTT.

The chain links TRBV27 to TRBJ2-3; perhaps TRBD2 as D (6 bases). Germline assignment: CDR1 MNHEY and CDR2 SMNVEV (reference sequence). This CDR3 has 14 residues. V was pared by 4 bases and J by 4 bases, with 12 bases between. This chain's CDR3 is CASSWAGRPDTQYF. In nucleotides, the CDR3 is TGTGCCAGCAGTTGGGCAGGGAGGCCAGATACGCAGTATTTT.

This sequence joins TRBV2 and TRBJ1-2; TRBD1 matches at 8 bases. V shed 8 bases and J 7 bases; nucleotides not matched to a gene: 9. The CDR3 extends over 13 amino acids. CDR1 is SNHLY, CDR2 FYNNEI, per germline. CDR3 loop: CASLGQGLAGYTF. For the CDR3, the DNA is TGTGCCAGCCTAGGACAGGGTTTGGCTGGCTACACCTTC. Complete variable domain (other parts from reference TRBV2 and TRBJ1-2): EPEVTQTPSHQVTQMGQEVILRCVPISNHLYFYWYRQILGQKVEFLVSFYNNEISEKSEIFDDQFSVERPDGSNFTLKIRSTKLEDSAMYFCASLGQGLAGYTFGSGTRLTVV.

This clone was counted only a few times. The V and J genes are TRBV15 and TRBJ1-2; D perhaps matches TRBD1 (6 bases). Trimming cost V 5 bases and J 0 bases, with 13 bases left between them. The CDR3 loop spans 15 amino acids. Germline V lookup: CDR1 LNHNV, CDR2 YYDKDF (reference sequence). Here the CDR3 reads CATSWNREANYGYTF. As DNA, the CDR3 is TGTGCCACCAGCTGGAACAGGGAGGCTAACTATGGCTACACCTTC.

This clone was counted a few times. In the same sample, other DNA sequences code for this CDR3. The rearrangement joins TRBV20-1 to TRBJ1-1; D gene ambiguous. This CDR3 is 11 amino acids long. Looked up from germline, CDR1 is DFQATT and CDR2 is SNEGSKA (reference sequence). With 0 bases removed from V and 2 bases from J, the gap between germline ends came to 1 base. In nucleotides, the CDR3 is TGCAGTGCTAGAGAAAACACTGAAGCTTTCTTT. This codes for CSARENTEAFF.

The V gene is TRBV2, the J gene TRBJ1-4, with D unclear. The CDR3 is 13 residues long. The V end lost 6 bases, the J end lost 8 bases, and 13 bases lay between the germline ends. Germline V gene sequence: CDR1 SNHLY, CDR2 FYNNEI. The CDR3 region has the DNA TGTGCCAGCAGAATAATTATAGAGGAAAAACTGTTTTTT. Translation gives CASRIIIEEKLFF.

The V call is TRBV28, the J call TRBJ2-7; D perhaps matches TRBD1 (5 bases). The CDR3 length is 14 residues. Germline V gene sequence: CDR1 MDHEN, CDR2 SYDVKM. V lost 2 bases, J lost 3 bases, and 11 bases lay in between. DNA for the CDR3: TGTGCCAGCAGTTTACCGACAGAAATCTACGAGCAGTACTTC. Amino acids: CASSLPTEIYEQYF.

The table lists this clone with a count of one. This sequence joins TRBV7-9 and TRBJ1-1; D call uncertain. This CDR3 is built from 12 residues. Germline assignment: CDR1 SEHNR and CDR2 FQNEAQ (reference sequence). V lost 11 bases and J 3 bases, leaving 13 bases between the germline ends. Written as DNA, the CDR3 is TGTGCCCTGGAGAAGGGAGACACTGAAGCTTTCTTT. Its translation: CALEKGDTEAFF.

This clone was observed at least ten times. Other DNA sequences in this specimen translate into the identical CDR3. CDR3: CASSFLPNTEAFF. The CDR3 coding sequence is TGTGCCAGCAGCTTTCTCCCGAACACTGAAGCTTTCTTT. The V call is TRBV5-5, the J call TRBJ1-1; no clear D gene. The CDR3 extends over 13 amino acids. Trimming stripped 2 bases from V and 1 base from J, with 6 bases between. CDR1 SGHKS and CDR2 YYEKEE come from the germline V gene (reference sequence).

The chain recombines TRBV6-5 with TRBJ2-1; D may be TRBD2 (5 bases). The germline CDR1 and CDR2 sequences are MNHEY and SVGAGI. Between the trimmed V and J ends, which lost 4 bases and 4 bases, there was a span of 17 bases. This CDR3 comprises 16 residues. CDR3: CASSSLTKTIYNEQFF. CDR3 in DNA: TGTGCCAGCAGTTCCCTTACTAAGACTATATACAATGAGCAGTTCTTC.

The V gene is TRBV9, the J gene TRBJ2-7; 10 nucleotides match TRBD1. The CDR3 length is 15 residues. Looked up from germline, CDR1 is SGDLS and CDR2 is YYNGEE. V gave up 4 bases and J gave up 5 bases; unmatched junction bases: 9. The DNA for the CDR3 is TGTGCCAGCAGCCCAAGACAGGGGGCCCCCAACGAGCAGTACTTC. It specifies CASSPRQGAPNEQYF. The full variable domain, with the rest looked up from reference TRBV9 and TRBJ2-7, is DSGVTQTPKHLITATGQRVTLRCSPRSGDLSVYWYQQSLDQGLQFLIQYYNGEERAKGNILERFSAQQFPDLHSELNLSSLELGDSALYFCASSPRQGAPNEQYFGPGTRLTVT.

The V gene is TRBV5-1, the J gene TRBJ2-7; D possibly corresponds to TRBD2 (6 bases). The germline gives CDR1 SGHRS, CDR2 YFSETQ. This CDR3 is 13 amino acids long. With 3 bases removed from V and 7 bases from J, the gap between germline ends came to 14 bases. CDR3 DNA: TGCGCCAGCAGCTCTAACCTCCGGGAGGAGCAGTACTTC. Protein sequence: CASSSNLREEQYF.

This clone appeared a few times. The CDR3 nucleotides read TGTGCCAGTAGTAAGGGAGGGGAAAACAATGAGCAGTTCTTC. It is translated as CASSKGGENNEQFF. This rearrangement joins TRBV19 to TRBJ2-1; 7 nucleotides line up with TRBD2. V was pared by 4 bases and J by 5 bases, with 5 bases of the junction left unmatched. The CDR3 loop spans 14 amino acids. Germline CDR1 is LNHDA and CDR2 is SQIVND (reference sequence).

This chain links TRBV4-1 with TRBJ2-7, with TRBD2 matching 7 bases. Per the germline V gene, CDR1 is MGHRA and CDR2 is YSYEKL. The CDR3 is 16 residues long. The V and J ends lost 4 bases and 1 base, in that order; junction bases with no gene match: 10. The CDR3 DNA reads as TGCGCCAGCAGCCCCGTGGGGCGGGAGAAGTCCTACGAGCAGTACTTC. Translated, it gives CASSPVGREKSYEQYF.

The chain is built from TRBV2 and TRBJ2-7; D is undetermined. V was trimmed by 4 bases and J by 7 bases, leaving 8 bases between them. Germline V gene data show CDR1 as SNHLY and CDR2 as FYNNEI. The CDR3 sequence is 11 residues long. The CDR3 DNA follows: TGTGCCAGCAGTGCAAATCTTGAGCAGTACTTC. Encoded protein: CASSANLEQYF.

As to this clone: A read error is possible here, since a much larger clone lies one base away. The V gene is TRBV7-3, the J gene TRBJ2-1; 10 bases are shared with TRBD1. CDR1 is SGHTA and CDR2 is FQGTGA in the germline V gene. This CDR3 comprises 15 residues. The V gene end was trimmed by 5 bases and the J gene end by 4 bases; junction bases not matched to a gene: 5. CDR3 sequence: CASSQDRGEYNEQFF. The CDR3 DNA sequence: TGTGCCAGCAGCCAGGACAGGGGGGAATACAATGAGCAGTTCTTC.

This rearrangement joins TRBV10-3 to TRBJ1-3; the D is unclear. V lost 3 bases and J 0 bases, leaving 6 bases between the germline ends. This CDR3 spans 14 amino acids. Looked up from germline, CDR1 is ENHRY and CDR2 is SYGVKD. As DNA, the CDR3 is TGTGCCATCAGTGACAGGATCTCTGGAAACACCATATATTTT. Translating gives CAISDRISGNTIYF.

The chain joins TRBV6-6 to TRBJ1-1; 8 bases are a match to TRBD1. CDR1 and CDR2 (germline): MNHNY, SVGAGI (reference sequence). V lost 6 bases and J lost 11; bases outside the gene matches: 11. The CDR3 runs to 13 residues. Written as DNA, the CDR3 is TGTGCCAGCAGGTTAGGGACAGGCCAAGGGGCTTTCTTT. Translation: CASRLGTGQGAFF.

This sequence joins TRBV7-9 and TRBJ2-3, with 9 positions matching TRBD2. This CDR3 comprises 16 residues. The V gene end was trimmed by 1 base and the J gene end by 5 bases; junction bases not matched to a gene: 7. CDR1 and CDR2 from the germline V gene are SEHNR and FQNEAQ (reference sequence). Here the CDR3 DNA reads TGTGCCAGCAGCTTAGTTGTAGCGGGAGAGAAAGATACGCAGTATTTT. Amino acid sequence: CASSLVVAGEKDTQYF.

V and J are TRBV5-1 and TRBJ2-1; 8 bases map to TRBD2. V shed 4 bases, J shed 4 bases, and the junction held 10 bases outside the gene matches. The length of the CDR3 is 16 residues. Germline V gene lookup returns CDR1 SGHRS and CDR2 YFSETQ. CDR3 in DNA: TGCGCCAGCAGCGGACTTCTAAGCGGGGGATACAATGAGCAGTTCTTC. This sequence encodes CASSGLLSGGYNEQFF. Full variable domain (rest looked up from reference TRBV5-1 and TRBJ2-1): KAGVTQTPRYLIKTRGQQVTLSCSPISGHRSVSWYQQTPGQGLQFLFEYFSETQRNKGNFPGRFSGRQFSNSRSEMNVSTLELGDSALYLCASSGLLSGGYNEQFFGPGTRLTVL.

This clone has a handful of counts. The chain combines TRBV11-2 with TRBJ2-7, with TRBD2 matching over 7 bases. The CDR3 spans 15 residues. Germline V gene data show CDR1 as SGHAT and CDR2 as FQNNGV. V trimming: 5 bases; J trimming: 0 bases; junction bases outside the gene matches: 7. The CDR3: CASSESGTTSYEQYF. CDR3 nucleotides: TGTGCCAGCAGCGAGAGCGGGACCACCTCCTACGAGCAGTACTTC.

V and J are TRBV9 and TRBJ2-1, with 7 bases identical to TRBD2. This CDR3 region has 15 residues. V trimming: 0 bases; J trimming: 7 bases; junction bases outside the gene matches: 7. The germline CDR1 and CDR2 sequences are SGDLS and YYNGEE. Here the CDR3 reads CASSVAGGRENEQFF. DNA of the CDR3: TGTGCCAGCAGCGTAGCGGGAGGACGTGAAAATGAGCAGTTCTTC.

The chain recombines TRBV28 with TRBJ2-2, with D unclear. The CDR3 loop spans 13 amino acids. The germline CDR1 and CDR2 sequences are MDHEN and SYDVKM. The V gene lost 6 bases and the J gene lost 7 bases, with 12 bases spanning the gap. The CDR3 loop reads CASRESFGGELFF. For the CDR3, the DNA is TGTGCCAGCAGGGAAAGCTTCGGCGGGGAGCTGTTTTTT.

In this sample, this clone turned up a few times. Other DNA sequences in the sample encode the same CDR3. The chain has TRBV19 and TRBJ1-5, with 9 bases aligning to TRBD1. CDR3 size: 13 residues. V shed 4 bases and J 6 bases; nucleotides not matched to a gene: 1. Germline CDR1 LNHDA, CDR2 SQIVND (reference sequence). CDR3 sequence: CASSRTGVQPQHF. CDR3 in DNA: TGTGCCAGTAGTAGGACAGGGGTTCAGCCCCAGCATTTT.

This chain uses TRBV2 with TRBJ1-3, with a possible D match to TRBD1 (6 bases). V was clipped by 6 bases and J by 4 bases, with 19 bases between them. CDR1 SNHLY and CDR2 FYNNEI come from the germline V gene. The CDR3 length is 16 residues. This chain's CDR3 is CASSVSGGRRGNTIYF. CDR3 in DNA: TGTGCCAGCAGCGTATCCGGGGGCAGGAGAGGAAACACCATATATTTT. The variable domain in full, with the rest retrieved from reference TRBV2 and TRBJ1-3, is EPEVTQTPSHQVTQMGQEVILRCVPISNHLYFYWYRQILGQKVEFLVSFYNNEISEKSEIFDDQFSVERPDGSNFTLKIRSTKLEDSAMYFCASSVSGGRRGNTIYFGEGSWLTVV.